Described below is a single T cell receptor beta chain sequence and its context. This clonotype has more than one count but fewer than ten. What this receptor recognizes is not known. Base qualities are not provided; no much larger clone lies one nucleotide away. The data originate from a study of T-cell reconstitution after alpha-beta-depleted transplantation in children (dated by TCRdb to 2016 to 2017). With respect to the entire study: T-cell immune reconstitution after TCRalphabeta/CD19-depleted allogeneic hematopoietic cell transplantation in children was quantitatively tracked in the study by means of TCR repertoire profiling. Overall study results and their limits: Apparently early alphabetaT-cell count recovery about two months after transplant reportedly relied on only several hundred rapidly expanded clones derived from non-depleted graft cells. In some patients, the high TCRbeta diversity seen at day 60 was put down to recipient T cells and intrathymic progenitors that had survived conditioning. Over subsequent months, a decline in hyperexpanded clone frequencies was noted, and after one year, T-cell counts and TCRbeta diversity were mostly ascribed to newly produced T cells.

The trim is 5 bases for V and 0 bases for J, with a gap of 8 bases between the germline ends. Including cysteine and phenylalanine, the CDR3 has 14 amino acids. CDR3 DNA is the only sequence kept; it has 42 bases, read in frame from the first base. CDR1 MGHRA and CDR2 YSYEKL are derived from the germline V gene. Libraries came from PCR. The sample was run on an Illumina HiSeq 2500. Molecular barcoding was employed in the preparation of TCR libraries, with unique molecular identifiers being used to normalize TCRbeta repertoire quantification. TCRdb reprocessed the public reads (quality trimming at Q25 with fastp, clone calling with MiXCR) and kept in-frame beta chains. Every CDR3 protein is listed once, alongside the most common genes and DNA of its rows. For this sample the table gives 450,000 to 700,000 distinct CDR3 sequences, of which 27% were detected only once. The ten largest clones capture approximately 33% of the sample.

The meaning of the sample's treatment or condition label: allogeneic hematopoietic cell transplantation with graft depleted of TCRalphabeta T cells and CD19 B cells. Transplant recipients were children who received TCRalphabeta/CD19-depleted allogeneic hematopoietic cell grafts. The chain joins TRBV4-1 to TRBJ2-1, with the D gene not clear enough to name. The sequence derives from a boy less than two years old with Wiskott-Aldrich syndrome, due to receive a stem cell transplant. Specimen: PBMCs, collected before TCRalphabeta/CD19-depleted stem cell transplant. CDR3 loop: CASSTSSSYNEQFF. The bases read TGCGCCAGCAGCACCAGTAGCTCCTACAATGAGCAGTTCTTC.